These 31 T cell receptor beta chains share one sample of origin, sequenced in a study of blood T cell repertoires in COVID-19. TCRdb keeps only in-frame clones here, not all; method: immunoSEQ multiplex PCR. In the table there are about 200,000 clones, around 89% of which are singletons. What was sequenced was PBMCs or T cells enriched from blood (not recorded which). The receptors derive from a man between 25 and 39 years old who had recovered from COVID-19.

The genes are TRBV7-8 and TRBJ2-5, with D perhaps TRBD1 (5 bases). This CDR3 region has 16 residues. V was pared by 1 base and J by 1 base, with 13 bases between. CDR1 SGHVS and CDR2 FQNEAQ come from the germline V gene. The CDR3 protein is CASSLVFGRAQETQYF. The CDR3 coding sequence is TGTGCCAGCAGCTTAGTTTTTGGCAGGGCCCAAGAGACCCAGTACTTC. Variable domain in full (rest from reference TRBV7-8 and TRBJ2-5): GAGVSQSPRYKVAKRGQDVALRCDPISGHVSLFWYQQALGQGPEFLTYFQNEAQLDKSGLPSDRFFAERPEGSVSTLKIQRTQQEDSAVYLCASSLVFGRAQETQYFGPGTRLLVL.

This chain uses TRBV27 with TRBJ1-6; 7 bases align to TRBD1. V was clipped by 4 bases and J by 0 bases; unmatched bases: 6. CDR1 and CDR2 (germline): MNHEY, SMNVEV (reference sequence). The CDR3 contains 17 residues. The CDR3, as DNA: TGTGCCAGCAGTTCGTTACAGGGGAGCTCCTATAATTCACCCCTCCACTTT. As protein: CASSSLQGSSYNSPLHF.

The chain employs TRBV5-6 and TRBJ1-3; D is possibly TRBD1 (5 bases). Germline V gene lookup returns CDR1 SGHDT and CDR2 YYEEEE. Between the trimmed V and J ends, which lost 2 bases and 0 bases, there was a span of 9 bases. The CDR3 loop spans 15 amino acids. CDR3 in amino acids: CASSFSGDSGNTIYF. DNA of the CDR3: TGTGCCAGCAGCTTCTCGGGGGACTCTGGAAACACCATATATTTT.

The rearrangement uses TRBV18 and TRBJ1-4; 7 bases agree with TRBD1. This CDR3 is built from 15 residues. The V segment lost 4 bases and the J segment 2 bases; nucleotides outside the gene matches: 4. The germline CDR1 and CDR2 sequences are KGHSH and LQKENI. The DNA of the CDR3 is TGTGCCAGCTCACGAACGACAGGGACTAATGAAAAACTGTTTTTT. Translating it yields CASSRTTGTNEKLFF.

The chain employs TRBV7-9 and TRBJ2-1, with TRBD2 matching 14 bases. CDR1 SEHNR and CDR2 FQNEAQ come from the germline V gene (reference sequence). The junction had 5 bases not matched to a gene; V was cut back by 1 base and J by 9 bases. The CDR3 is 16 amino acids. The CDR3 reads CASSLVGLAGGSEQFF. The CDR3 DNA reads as TGTGCCAGCAGCTTAGTTGGACTAGCGGGAGGTAGTGAGCAGTTCTTC.

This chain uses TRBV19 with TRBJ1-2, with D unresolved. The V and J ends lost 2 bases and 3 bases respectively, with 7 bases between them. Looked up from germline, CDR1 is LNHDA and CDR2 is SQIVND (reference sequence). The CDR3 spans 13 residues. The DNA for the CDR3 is TGTGCCAGTAGTATACACCAGGACTATGGCTACACCTTC. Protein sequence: CASSIHQDYGYTF.

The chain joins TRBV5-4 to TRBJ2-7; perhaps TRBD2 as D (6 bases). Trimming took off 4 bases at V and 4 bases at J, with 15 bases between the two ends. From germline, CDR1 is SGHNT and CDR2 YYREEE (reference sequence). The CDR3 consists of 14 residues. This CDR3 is CASSRAGPVYEQYF. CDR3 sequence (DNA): TGTGCCAGCAGCCGAGCGGGCCCCGTGTACGAGCAGTACTTC. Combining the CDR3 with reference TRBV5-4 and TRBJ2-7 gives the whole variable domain ETGVTQSPTHLIKTRGQQVTLRCSSQSGHNTVSWYQQALGQGPQFIFQYYREEENGRGNFPPRFSGLQFPNYSSELNVNALELDDSALYLCASSRAGPVYEQYFGPGTRLTVT.

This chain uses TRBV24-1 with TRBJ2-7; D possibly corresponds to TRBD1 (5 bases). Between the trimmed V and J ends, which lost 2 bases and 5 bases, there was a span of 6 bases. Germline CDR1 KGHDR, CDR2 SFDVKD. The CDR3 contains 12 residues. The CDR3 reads CATSDWGHEQYF. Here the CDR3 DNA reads TGTGCCACCAGTGATTGGGGCCACGAGCAGTACTTC.

CDR3 nucleotides: TGTGCCAGCAGTTTTAAAGGTGGGGGACAGGGGTCCTCTGGGGCCAACGTCCTGACTTTC. As protein: CASSFKGGGQGSSGANVLTF. The J gene is TRBJ2-6, the V gene TRBV27; TRBD1 aligns across 10 bases. This CDR3 is 20 amino acids long. Germline V gene data show CDR1 as MNHEY and CDR2 as SMNVEV (reference sequence). V lost 3 bases to trimming and J lost 0 bases; unmatched junction nucleotides: 11.

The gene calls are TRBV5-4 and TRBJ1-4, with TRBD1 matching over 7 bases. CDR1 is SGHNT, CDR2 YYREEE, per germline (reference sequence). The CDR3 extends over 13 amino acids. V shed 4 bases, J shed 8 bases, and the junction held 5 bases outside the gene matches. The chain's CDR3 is CASSRGTAEKLFF. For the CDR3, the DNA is TGTGCCAGCAGCAGGGGGACAGCCGAAAAACTGTTTTTT. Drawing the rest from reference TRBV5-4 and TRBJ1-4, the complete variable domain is ETGVTQSPTHLIKTRGQQVTLRCSSQSGHNTVSWYQQALGQGPQFIFQYYREEENGRGNFPPRFSGLQFPNYSSELNVNALELDDSALYLCASSRGTAEKLFFGSGTQLSVL.

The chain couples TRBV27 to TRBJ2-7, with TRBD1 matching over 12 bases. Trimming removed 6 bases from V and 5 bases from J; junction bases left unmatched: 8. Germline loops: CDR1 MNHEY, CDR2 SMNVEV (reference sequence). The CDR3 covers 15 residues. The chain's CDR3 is CASRPHRDRGHEQYF. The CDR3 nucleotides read TGTGCCAGCAGACCCCACCGGGACAGGGGGCACGAGCAGTACTTC.

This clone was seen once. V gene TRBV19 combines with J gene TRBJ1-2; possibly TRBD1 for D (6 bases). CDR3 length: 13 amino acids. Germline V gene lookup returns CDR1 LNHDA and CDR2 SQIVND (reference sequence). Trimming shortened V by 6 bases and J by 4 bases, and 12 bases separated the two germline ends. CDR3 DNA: TGTGCCAGTAGAGCAGGGGCGGGCTATGGCTACACCTTC. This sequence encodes CASRAGAGYGYTF.

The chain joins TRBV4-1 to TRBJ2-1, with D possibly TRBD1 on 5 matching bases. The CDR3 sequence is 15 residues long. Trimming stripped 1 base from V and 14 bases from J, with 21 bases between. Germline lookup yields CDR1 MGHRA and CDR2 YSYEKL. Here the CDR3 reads CASSQVWPTPGREFF. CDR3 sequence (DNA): TGCGCCAGCAGCCAAGTCTGGCCCACACCGGGCAGGGAGTTCTTC.

The CDR3 coding sequence is TGTGCCTGGAGCACGACAGCGAACACTGAAGCTTTCTTT. This gives the protein CAWSTTANTEAFF. This chain connects TRBV30 to TRBJ1-1, with a tentative D call TRBD1 (5 bases). Per germline, CDR1 GTSNPN and CDR2 SVGIG (reference sequence). Trimming shortened V by 3 bases and J by 1 base, and 9 bases separated the two germline ends. The CDR3 contains 13 residues. The variable domain in full, with the rest retrieved from reference TRBV30 and TRBJ1-1, is SQTIHQWPATLVQPVGSPLSLECTVEGTSNPNLYWYRQAAGRGLQLLFYSVGIGQISSEVPQNLSASRPQDRQFILSSKKLLLSDSGFYLCAWSTTANTEAFFGQGTRLTVV.

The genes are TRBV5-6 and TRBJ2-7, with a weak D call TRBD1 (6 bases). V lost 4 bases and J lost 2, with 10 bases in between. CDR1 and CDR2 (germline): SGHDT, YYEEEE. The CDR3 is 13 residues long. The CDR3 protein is CASSHTGPYEQYF. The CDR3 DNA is TGTGCCAGCAGCCACACAGGGCCCTACGAGCAGTACTTC.

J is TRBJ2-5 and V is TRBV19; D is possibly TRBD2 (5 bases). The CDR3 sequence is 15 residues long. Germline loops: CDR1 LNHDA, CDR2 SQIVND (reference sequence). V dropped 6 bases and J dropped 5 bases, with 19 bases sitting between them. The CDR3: CASRPGISIVETQYF. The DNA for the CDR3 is TGTGCCAGTAGACCGGGGATTTCGATTGTGGAGACCCAGTACTTC.

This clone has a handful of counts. In DNA, the CDR3 is TGTGCCAGCGGCCAGGGGGATCGCTCTAACTATGGCTACACCTTC. Translating it yields CASGQGDRSNYGYTF. V gene TRBV7-9 combines with J gene TRBJ1-2; TRBD1 matches 7 bases. The CDR3 has 15 residues. Germline trimming cut 8 bases from V and 0 bases from J; bases unmatched to any gene: 9. Germline CDR1 is SEHNR and CDR2 is FQNEAQ (reference sequence).

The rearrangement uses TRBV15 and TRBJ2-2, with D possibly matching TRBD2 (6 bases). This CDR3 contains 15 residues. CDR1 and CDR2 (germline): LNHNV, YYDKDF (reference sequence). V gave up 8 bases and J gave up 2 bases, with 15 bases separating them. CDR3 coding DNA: TGTGCCACCCAAGGCAGGACTACCAACACCGGGGAGCTGTTTTTT. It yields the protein CATQGRTTNTGELFF.

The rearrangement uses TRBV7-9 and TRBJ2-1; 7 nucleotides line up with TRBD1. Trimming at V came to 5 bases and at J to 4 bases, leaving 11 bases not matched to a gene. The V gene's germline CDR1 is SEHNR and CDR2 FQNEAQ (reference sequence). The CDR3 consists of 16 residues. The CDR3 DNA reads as TGTGCCAGCAGCCTATGGACAGGTCCAGCTTACAATGAGCAGTTCTTC. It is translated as CASSLWTGPAYNEQFF.

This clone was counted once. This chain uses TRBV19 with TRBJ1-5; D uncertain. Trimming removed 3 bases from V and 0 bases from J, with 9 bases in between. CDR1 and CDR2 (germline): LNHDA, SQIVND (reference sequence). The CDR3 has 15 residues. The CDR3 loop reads CASSIPDYSNQPQHF. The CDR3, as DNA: TGTGCCAGTAGTATCCCAGACTATAGCAATCAGCCCCAGCATTTT.

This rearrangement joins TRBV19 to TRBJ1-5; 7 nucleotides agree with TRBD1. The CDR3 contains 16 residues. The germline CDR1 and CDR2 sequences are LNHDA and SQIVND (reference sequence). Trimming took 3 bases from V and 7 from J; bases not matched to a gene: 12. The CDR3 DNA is TGTGCCAGTAGTATTTTAAACAGGGGATATGGACAGCCCCAGCATTTT. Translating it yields CASSILNRGYGQPQHF. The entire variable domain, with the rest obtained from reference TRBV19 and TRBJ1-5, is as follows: DGGITQSPKYLFRKEGQNVTLSCEQNLNHDAMYWYRQDPGQGLRLIYYSQIVNDFQKGDIAEGYSVSREKKESFPLTVTSAQKNPTAFYLCASSILNRGYGQPQHFGDGTRLSIL.

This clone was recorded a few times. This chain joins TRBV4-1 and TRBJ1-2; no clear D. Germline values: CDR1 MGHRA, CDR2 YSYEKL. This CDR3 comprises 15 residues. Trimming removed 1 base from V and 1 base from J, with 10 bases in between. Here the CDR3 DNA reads TGCGCCAGCAGCCAAGTAGAGTCTAATAACTATGGCTACACCTTC. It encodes CASSQVESNNYGYTF.

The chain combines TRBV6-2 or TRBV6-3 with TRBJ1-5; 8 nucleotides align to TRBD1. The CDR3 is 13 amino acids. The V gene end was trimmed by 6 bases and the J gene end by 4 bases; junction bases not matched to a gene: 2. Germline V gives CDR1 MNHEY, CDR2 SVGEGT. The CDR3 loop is CASSRQGNQPQHF. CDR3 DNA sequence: TGTGCCAGCAGCCGACAGGGGAATCAGCCCCAGCATTTT.

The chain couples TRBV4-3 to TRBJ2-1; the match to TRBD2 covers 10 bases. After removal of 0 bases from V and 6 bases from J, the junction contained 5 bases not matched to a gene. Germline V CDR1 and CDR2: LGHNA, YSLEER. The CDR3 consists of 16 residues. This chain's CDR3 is CASSQDLLAGSNEQFF. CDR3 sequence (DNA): TGCGCCAGCAGCCAAGATTTACTAGCGGGGAGCAATGAGCAGTTCTTC.

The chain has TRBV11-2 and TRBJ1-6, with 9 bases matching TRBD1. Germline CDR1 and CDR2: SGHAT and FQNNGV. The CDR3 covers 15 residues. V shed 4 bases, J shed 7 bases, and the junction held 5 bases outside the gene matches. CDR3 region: CASSWTGVLNSPLHF. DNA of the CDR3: TGTGCCAGCAGCTGGACAGGGGTCTTGAATTCACCCCTCCACTTT.

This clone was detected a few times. The CDR3 is CASSSAGHAQPQHF. The CDR3 region has the DNA TGTGCCAGCTCATCCGCAGGGCATGCTCAGCCCCAGCATTTT. The chain is built from TRBV7-2 and TRBJ1-5, with a weak D call TRBD1 (5 bases). Germline values: CDR1 SGHTA, CDR2 FQGNSA. The CDR3 has 14 amino acids. The ends were cut back, 8 bases at V and 6 bases at J, with 17 bases in the middle.

The CDR3, as DNA: TGTGCCAGCAGTTCGCCCGGTATTAGCGGGATAAACATTCAGTACTTC. Translated, it gives CASSSPGISGINIQYF. The chain uses TRBV6-5 and TRBJ2-4; TRBD2 matches 8 bases. The CDR3 is 16 amino acids. From germline, CDR1 is MNHEY and CDR2 SVGAGI. V gave up 4 bases and J gave up 6 bases; unmatched junction bases: 11.

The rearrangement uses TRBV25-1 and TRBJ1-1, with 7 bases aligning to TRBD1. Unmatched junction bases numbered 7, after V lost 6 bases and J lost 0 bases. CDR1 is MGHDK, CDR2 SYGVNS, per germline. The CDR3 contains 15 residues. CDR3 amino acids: CASRETGRLNTEAFF. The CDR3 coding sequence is TGTGCCAGCAGAGAGACAGGGAGGTTGAACACTGAAGCTTTCTTT.

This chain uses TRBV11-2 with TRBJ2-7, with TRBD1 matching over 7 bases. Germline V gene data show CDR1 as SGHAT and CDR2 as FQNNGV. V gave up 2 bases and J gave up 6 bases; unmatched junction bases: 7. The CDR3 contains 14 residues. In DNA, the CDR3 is TGTGCCAGCAGCTTAAGACAGGGTTTAAGCGAGCAGTACTTC. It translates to CASSLRQGLSEQYF.

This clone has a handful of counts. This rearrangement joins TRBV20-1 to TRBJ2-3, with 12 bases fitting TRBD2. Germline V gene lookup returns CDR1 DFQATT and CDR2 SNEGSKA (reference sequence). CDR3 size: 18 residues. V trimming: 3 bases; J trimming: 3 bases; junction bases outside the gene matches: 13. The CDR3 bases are TGCAGTGCTAGTGAAGAACTGGGACTAGCGGGTGAAACAGATACGCAGTATTTT. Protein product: CSASEELGLAGETDTQYF.

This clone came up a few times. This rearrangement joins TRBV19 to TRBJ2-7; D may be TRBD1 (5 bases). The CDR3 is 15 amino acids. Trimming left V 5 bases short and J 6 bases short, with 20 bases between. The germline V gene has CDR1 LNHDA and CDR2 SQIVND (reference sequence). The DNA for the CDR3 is TGTGCCAGTAGTTCGAGGCGGACACACACCACCGAGCAGTACTTC. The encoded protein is CASSSRRTHTTEQYF. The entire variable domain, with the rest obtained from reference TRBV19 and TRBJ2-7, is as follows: DGGITQSPKYLFRKEGQNVTLSCEQNLNHDAMYWYRQDPGQGLRLIYYSQIVNDFQKGDIAEGYSVSREKKESFPLTVTSAQKNPTAFYLCASSSRRTHTTEQYFGPGTRLTVT.